This TCR beta chain was identified in a study of cytotoxic CD8 clonotypes in ibrutinib-treated CLL. On the study more broadly: Investigators collected response samples after a median about 12 months of treatment, range 6 to 36. Findings of the study overall: Sustained-remission patients were sampled at one set of times and progressing patients at different ones.

This CDR3 has 18 amino acids. The germline gives CDR1 PRHDT, CDR2 FYEKMQ (reference sequence). After removal of 6 bases from V and 0 bases from J, the junction contained 14 bases not matched to a gene. Worth noting for this clone: Its antigen remains unknown.

Method: immunoSEQ multiplex PCR; TCRdb's copy keeps in-frame clones and lacks some. The sample has about 140,000 clones; approximately 77% are singletons. The origin of this receptor is a human donor with chronic lymphocytic leukemia. This rearrangement joins TRBV13 to TRBJ2-7, with 10 bases aligning to TRBD2. Sequencing used PBMCs, obtained after 12 months of ibrutinib treatment. CDR3 sequence: CASSPPLAGAVSSYEQYF. DNA for the CDR3: TGTGCCAGCAGTCCCCCCCTAGCGGGGGCGGTAAGCTCCTACGAGCAGTACTTC. Filled out from reference TRBV13 and TRBJ2-7, the complete variable domain reads AAGVIQSPRHLIKEKRETATLKCYPIPRHDTVYWYQQGPGQDPQFLISFYEKMQSDKGSIPDRFSAQQFSDYHSELNMSSLELGDSALYFCASSPPLAGAVSSYEQYFGPGTRLTVT.